A single sample is the source of the 26 T cell receptor beta chains below, sequenced in a study of CD8+ T cells in alopecia areata. cDNA serving as the sequencing template came from extracted, reverse transcribed RNA. Data came from immunoSEQ multiplex PCR; TCRdb stores just in-frame clones and leaves some out. Among about 160,000 clones, 87% were seen once, and the ten largest hold approximately 15%. Sequencing used CD8+ T cells sorted from blood, obtained at week 0. Source of these receptors: a human donor with alopecia areata.

The gene calls are TRBV29-1 and TRBJ2-2, with 9 positions matching TRBD1. J was trimmed by 7 bases and V by 7 bases; bases with no gene match: 4. From germline, CDR1 is SQVTM and CDR2 ANQGSEA. This CDR3 has 12 amino acids. Written as DNA, the CDR3 is TGCAGCGGCCGACAGGGGGACGGGGAGCTGTTTTTT. It yields the protein CSGRQGDGELFF.

V and J are TRBV2 and TRBJ2-4, with D perhaps TRBD1 (5 bases). The CDR3 is made up of 13 amino acids. The V gene's germline CDR1 is SNHLY and CDR2 FYNNEI. V was shortened by 3 bases and J by 6 bases, with 9 bases between the two germline ends. CDR3: CASSDWQGNIQYF. As DNA, the CDR3 is TGTGCCAGCAGTGACTGGCAGGGAAACATTCAGTACTTC.

This clone appeared a few times. J is TRBJ2-1 and V is TRBV28, with 7 nucleotides matching TRBD2. CDR3 length: 15 amino acids. Trimming cost V 6 bases and J 4 bases; bases outside gene matches: 9. In germline, CDR1 is MDHEN, CDR2 SYDVKM. In nucleotides, the CDR3 is TGTGCCAGCAGCCCCGTGCGGGAGAAGTACAATGAGCAGTTCTTC. This gives the protein CASSPVREKYNEQFF.

The CDR3 loop is CASSQPRSYEQYF. The CDR3 DNA follows: TGTGCCAGTAGTCAACCGAGGTCCTACGAGCAGTACTTC. The rearrangement links TRBV19 to TRBJ2-7; D remains ambiguous. Germline-derived CDR1 and CDR2 are LNHDA and SQIVND (reference sequence). Between the trimmed V and J ends, which lost 5 bases and 1 base, there was a span of 9 bases. This CDR3 contains 13 residues.

The rearrangement links TRBV11-2 to TRBJ1-1; TRBD1 is a possible D gene (6 bases). Germline CDR1 SGHAT, CDR2 FQNNGV. The CDR3 has 16 residues. V lost 0 bases and J 1 base, leaving 12 bases between the germline ends. CDR3: CASSLDWRGTNTEAFF. The CDR3 DNA reads as TGTGCCAGCAGCTTAGATTGGAGGGGGACGAACACTGAAGCTTTCTTT.

The chain recombines TRBV19 with TRBJ2-1, with TRBD2 identical over 15 bases. Trimming cost V 5 bases and J 8 bases; bases outside gene matches: 10. The germline V gene has CDR1 LNHDA and CDR2 SQIVND (reference sequence). The CDR3 has 17 amino acids. CDR3 sequence: CASSEGLAGGPRDEQFF. The CDR3 DNA follows: TGTGCCAGTAGTGAAGGACTAGCGGGAGGGCCTAGGGATGAGCAGTTCTTC.

The rearrangement joins TRBV4-1 to TRBJ2-3; 7 nucleotides agree with TRBD2. V shed 4 bases, J shed 4 bases, and the junction held 8 bases outside the gene matches. The CDR3 totals 15 residues. Germline CDR1 and CDR2: MGHRA and YSYEKL. The CDR3, as DNA: TGCGCCAGCAGCCCCCGGGGAGGGGATGCAGATACGCAGTATTTT. Amino acids: CASSPRGGDADTQYF.

The genes are TRBV27 and TRBJ2-1; D is ambiguous. The germline CDR1 and CDR2 sequences are MNHEY and SMNVEV (reference sequence). The CDR3 is 16 amino acids. V dropped 3 bases and J dropped 0 bases, with 12 bases sitting between them. CDR3 protein: CASSFGPSFSYNEQFF. The CDR3 DNA reads as TGTGCCAGCAGTTTTGGACCGTCCTTCTCCTACAATGAGCAGTTCTTC.

The chain recombines TRBV29-1 with TRBJ1-3; possibly TRBD1 for D (6 bases). Trimming removed 7 bases from V and 0 bases from J, with 13 bases in between. The CDR3 contains 14 residues. CDR1 and CDR2 (germline): SQVTM, ANQGSEA. The CDR3 sequence: CSARTVTSGNTIYF. As DNA, the CDR3 is TGCAGCGCCAGGACAGTGACCTCTGGAAACACCATATATTTT.

The chain carries TRBV29-1 and TRBJ1-5, with a tentative D call TRBD1 (6 bases). The V end was cut by 4 bases, the J end by 0 bases, with 13 bases between. The length of the CDR3 is 15 residues. Germline CDR1 is SQVTM and CDR2 is ANQGSEA. In nucleotides, the CDR3 is TGCAGCGTTGGGACAGACCCCTATAGCAATCAGCCCCAGCATTTT. Translated: CSVGTDPYSNQPQHF.

The chain combines TRBV30 with TRBJ1-4, with D perhaps TRBD1 (5 bases). V was shortened by 4 bases and J by 7 bases, with 16 bases between the two germline ends. The CDR3 extends over 14 amino acids. The germline V gene encodes CDR1 GTSNPN and CDR2 SVGIG (reference sequence). CDR3 nucleotides: TGTGCCTGGAAGTTAAGGGGTGGGGGTGAAAAACTGTTTTTT. This gives the protein CAWKLRGGGEKLFF.

The CDR3 spells CASSFGDRGDTDTQYF. In DNA, the CDR3 is TGCGCCAGCAGCTTTGGAGACAGGGGGGACACAGATACGCAGTATTTT. The rearrangement uses TRBV5-1 and TRBJ2-3; 9 nucleotides align to TRBD1. Germline-derived CDR1 and CDR2 are SGHRS and YFSETQ. This CDR3 contains 16 residues. Trimming took 2 bases from V and 2 from J; bases not matched to a gene: 6.

The rearrangement joins TRBV19 to TRBJ2-7; D is unclear. V lost 6 bases to trimming and J lost 3 bases, with 9 bases between them. CDR1 is LNHDA and CDR2 is SQIVND in the germline V gene (reference sequence). The CDR3 extends over 12 amino acids. The CDR3 spells CASSPPSYEQYF. CDR3 in DNA: TGTGCCAGTAGCCCCCCCAGCTACGAGCAGTACTTC.

This chain joins TRBV29-1 and TRBJ2-7; D is unclear. Germline values: CDR1 SQVTM, CDR2 ANQGSEA. Trimming pared 3 bases from V and 3 bases from J, leaving 9 bases between. This CDR3 region has 12 residues. The CDR3, as DNA: TGCAGCGTTGAGGACGGAGACTACGAGCAGTACTTC. Encoded protein: CSVEDGDYEQYF.

V gene TRBV13 combines with J gene TRBJ2-7; D gene unclear. The V and J ends lost 2 bases and 5 bases respectively, with 4 bases between them. The germline CDR1 and CDR2 sequences are PRHDT and FYEKMQ (reference sequence). This CDR3 comprises 11 residues. Written as DNA, the CDR3 is TGTGCCAGCAGCTTATTAGACGAGCAGTACTTC. It yields the protein CASSLLDEQYF.

The chain links TRBV7-9 to TRBJ2-7; D gene ambiguous. V lost 4 bases and J lost 2, with 9 bases in between. Germline CDR1 reads SEHNR; CDR2 reads FQNEAQ (reference sequence). CDR3 length equals 13 residues. CDR3 sequence: CASSSVGTYEQYF. The CDR3 nucleotides read TGTGCCAGCAGCTCAGTTGGTACCTACGAGCAGTACTTC.

V is TRBV2 and J is TRBJ1-6; a possible D gene is TRBD1 (5 bases). Germline CDR1 and CDR2: SNHLY and FYNNEI. The CDR3 runs to 10 residues. With 8 bases removed from V and 14 bases from J, the gap between germline ends came to 10 bases. CDR3 residues: CASAGTTLHF. DNA for the CDR3: TGTGCCAGCGCCGGGACTACCCTCCACTTT. Using reference TRBV2 and TRBJ1-6 for the parts outside the CDR3, the full variable domain is EPEVTQTPSHQVTQMGQEVILRCVPISNHLYFYWYRQILGQKVEFLVSFYNNEISEKSEIFDDQFSVERPDGSNFTLKIRSTKLEDSAMYFCASAGTTLHFGNGTRLTVT.

This sequence joins TRBV7-2 and TRBJ2-7; the match to TRBD2 covers 7 bases. V gave up 6 bases and J gave up 0 bases; unmatched junction bases: 8. The V gene's germline CDR1 is SGHTA and CDR2 FQGNSA. The CDR3 covers 15 residues. DNA for the CDR3: TGTGCCAGCAGAAGTCAGCGGGGTCCCTCCTACGAGCAGTACTTC. It encodes CASRSQRGPSYEQYF.

Concerning this clone: An end of the junction differs from the germline gene, which may be a read error. The chain has TRBV18 and TRBJ2-1; D gene uncertain. In germline, CDR1 is KGHSH, CDR2 LQKENI. The CDR3 length is 13 residues. In nucleotides, the CDR3 is TGTGCCAGCTTACCCTATTTGGGGAAAAATGGGCTCTTC. The encoded protein is CASLPYLGKNGLF.

V gene TRBV6-5 combines with J gene TRBJ2-3, with unresolved D. CDR1 is MNHEY, CDR2 SVGAGI, per germline. V was shortened by 5 bases and J by 2 bases, with 8 bases between the two germline ends. There are 13 residues in the CDR3. This chain's CDR3 is CASSVSDTDTQYF. CDR3 nucleotides: TGTGCCAGCAGTGTGAGCGACACAGATACGCAGTATTTT.

The V and J genes are TRBV18 and TRBJ1-4, with TRBD1 as a possible D gene (6 bases). V was trimmed by 0 bases and J by 6 bases, leaving 11 bases between them. CDR3 length: 15 amino acids. CDR1 is KGHSH and CDR2 is LQKENI in the germline V gene. The CDR3 region has the DNA TGTGCCAGCTCACCACCAGTGGGGGCGGATGAAAAACTGTTTTTT. Residues: CASSPPVGADEKLFF. Supplemented by reference TRBV18 and TRBJ1-4, the full variable domain reads NAGVMQNPRHLVRRRGQEARLRCSPMKGHSHVYWYRQLPEEGLKFMVYLQKENIIDESGMPKERFSAEFPKEGPSILRIQQVVRGDSAAYFCASSPPVGADEKLFFGSGTQLSVL.

The rearrangement joins TRBV18 to TRBJ2-3; 8 bases fit TRBD2. The V gene's germline CDR1 is KGHSH and CDR2 LQKENI. J was trimmed by 4 bases and V by 3 bases; bases with no gene match: 9. CDR3 size: 16 residues. The CDR3 coding sequence is TGTGCCAGCTCACCCCCTCCGGGGGGGCCTCCAGATACGCAGTATTTT. This sequence encodes CASSPPPGGPPDTQYF.

The gene calls are TRBV29-1 and TRBJ2-5, with TRBD2 identical over 9 bases. The CDR3 covers 14 residues. Germline V CDR1 and CDR2: SQVTM, ANQGSEA. The V segment lost 2 bases and the J segment 4 bases; nucleotides outside the gene matches: 5. CDR3 DNA: TGCAGCGTTGAATTAGCGGGAGTTGGAGAGACCCAGTACTTC. Encoded protein: CSVELAGVGETQYF.

The V and J genes are TRBV5-1 and TRBJ2-7; the D gene is possibly TRBD1 (5 bases). Germline lookup yields CDR1 SGHRS and CDR2 YFSETQ. Trimming left V 4 bases short and J 0 bases short, with 8 bases between. The CDR3 is 13 amino acids. CDR3 in DNA: TGCGCCAGCAGCCCAGGGATCTCCTACGAGCAGTACTTC. Protein: CASSPGISYEQYF. The entire variable domain, with the rest obtained from reference TRBV5-1 and TRBJ2-7, is as follows: KAGVTQTPRYLIKTRGQQVTLSCSPISGHRSVSWYQQTPGQGLQFLFEYFSETQRNKGNFPGRFSGRQFSNSRSEMNVSTLELGDSALYLCASSPGISYEQYFGPGTRLTVT.

The chain joins TRBV2 to TRBJ2-3; TRBD1 is a possible D gene (6 bases). V shed 6 bases and J shed 3 bases, with 10 bases lying between them. The CDR3 has 13 residues. The germline gives CDR1 SNHLY, CDR2 FYNNEI. CDR3 loop: CASRDSLTDTQYF. The CDR3 bases are TGTGCCAGCAGGGACAGCCTAACAGATACGCAGTATTTT.

For this clone: The identical CDR3 is also encoded by other nucleotide sequences in the sample. The CDR3 here is CASSPGPYEQYF. The CDR3, as DNA: TGTGCCAGCAGCCCAGGACCTTACGAGCAGTACTTC. The chain employs TRBV2 and TRBJ2-7; D is uncertain. The germline V and J ends were trimmed by 6 bases and 4 bases, with 10 bases remaining between them. The CDR3 has 12 amino acids. Germline CDR1 and CDR2: SNHLY and FYNNEI.